A selection of T cell receptor beta chains follows, all from one sample in a study of cytomegalovirus exposure and HLA in healthy donors. Sequenced by immunoSEQ multiplex PCR; TCRdb stores in-frame clones only, minus some. Altogether 90,000 to 110,000 clones are present, approximately 71% being singletons, with the ten largest covering under 8.5%. The sequencing input was PBMCs. Receptors were obtained from a middle-aged man in good health and CMV-seronegative. Each CDR3 is given with its conserved first and last residue. The D gene is left open where the match is weak. Where a row states a size, it is once, few, many or the class of an expanded clone; other rows omit it.

CDR3aa: CASRTGGNYGYTF
CDR3nt: TGTGCCAGCAGGACAGGGGGAAACTATGGCTACACCTTC
j_gene: TRBJ1-2
v_gene: TRBV9
abundance: -
d_gene: TRBD1
len: 13

CDR3aa: CASSHQEGTDTQYF
CDR3nt: TGTGCCAGCAGCCACCAGGAGGGCACAGATACGCAGTATTTT
j_gene: TRBJ2-3
v_gene: TRBV5-6
abundance: once
d_gene: -
len: 14

CDR3aa: CASRTGDEQYF
CDR3nt: TGCGCCAGCAGAACGGGGGACGAGCAGTACTTC
j_gene: TRBJ2-7
v_gene: TRBV5-1
abundance: once
d_gene: -
len: 11

CDR3aa: CASSLRRGGGGTDTQYF
CDR3nt: TGTGCCAGCAGCTTACGCCGAGGCGGGGGGGGTACAGATACGCAGTATTTT
j_gene: TRBJ2-3
v_gene: TRBV7-3
abundance: -
d_gene: TRBD2
len: 17

CDR3aa: CASSSITGGPETQYF
CDR3nt: TGTGCCAGCAGCTCGATCACAGGGGGCCCAGAGACCCAGTACTTC
j_gene: TRBJ2-5
v_gene: TRBV11-2
abundance: -
d_gene: TRBD1
len: 15

CDR3aa: CASTLLFGGYGYTF
CDR3nt: TGTGCCAGCACGCTACTGTTCGGGGGTTATGGCTACACCTTC
j_gene: TRBJ1-2
v_gene: TRBV6-5
abundance: -
d_gene: -
len: 14

CDR3aa: CASSLQGAGYGTQYF
CDR3nt: TGTGCCAGCAGCTTGCAGGGGGCGGGTTACGGGACCCAGTACTTC
j_gene: TRBJ2-5
v_gene: TRBV5-6
abundance: -
d_gene: TRBD1
len: 15

CDR3aa: CASSLGAGGNQPQHF
CDR3nt: TGTGCCAGCAGCTTGGGGGCAGGGGGCAATCAGCCCCAGCATTTT
j_gene: TRBJ1-5
v_gene: TRBV7-8
abundance: -
d_gene: -
len: 15

CDR3aa: CATRDGGLTDTQYF
CDR3nt: TGTGCCACCCGGGACGGGGGACTCACAGATACGCAGTATTTT
j_gene: TRBJ2-3
v_gene: TRBV19
abundance: once
d_gene: -
len: 14

CDR3aa: CASSVEQGKDTQYF
CDR3nt: TGTGCCAGCAGCGTAGAACAGGGGAAAGATACGCAGTATTTT
j_gene: TRBJ2-3
v_gene: TRBV9
abundance: few
d_gene: TRBD1
len: 14

CDR3aa: CASSQDTGSNQPQHF
CDR3nt: TGCGCCAGCAGCCAAGATACGGGTAGCAATCAGCCCCAGCATTTT
j_gene: TRBJ1-5
v_gene: TRBV4-1
abundance: -
d_gene: -
len: 15

CDR3aa: CASSRGQKNTEAFF
CDR3nt: TGTGCCAGTAGTAGGGGCCAAAAGAACACTGAAGCTTTCTTT
j_gene: TRBJ1-1
v_gene: TRBV19
abundance: -
d_gene: -
len: 14

CDR3aa: CASSYSGTSTYNEQFF
CDR3nt: TGTGCCAGCAGTTACTCGGGGACTAGCACCTACAATGAGCAGTTCTTC
j_gene: TRBJ2-1
v_gene: TRBV6-5
abundance: -
d_gene: TRBD2
len: 16

CDR3aa: CASSSTQPGGYEQYF
CDR3nt: TGCGCCAGCAGCTCAACCCAGCCGGGGGGGTACGAGCAGTACTTC
j_gene: TRBJ2-7
v_gene: TRBV5-1
abundance: -
d_gene: TRBD2
len: 15

CDR3aa: CASSIGTYNEQFF
CDR3nt: TGTGCCAGTAGTATCGGGACCTACAATGAGCAGTTCTTC
j_gene: TRBJ2-1
v_gene: TRBV19
abundance: many
d_gene: -
len: 13

CDR3aa: CASLPVAATDTQYF
CDR3nt: TGTGCCTCCCTCCCGGTAGCGGCCACAGATACGCAGTATTTT
j_gene: TRBJ2-3
v_gene: TRBV30
abundance: -
d_gene: -
len: 14

CDR3aa: CASSQGQGAAYEQYF
CDR3nt: TGCGCCAGCAGCCAAGGACAGGGGGCGGCGTACGAGCAGTACTTC
j_gene: TRBJ2-7
v_gene: TRBV4-3
abundance: once
d_gene: TRBD1
len: 15

CDR3aa: CASSPEGERQYF
CDR3nt: TGCGCCAGCAGCCCGGAGGGTGAAAGGCAGTATTTT
j_gene: TRBJ2-3
v_gene: TRBV5-1
abundance: -
d_gene: -
len: 12

CDR3aa: CASSYVITDTQYF
CDR3nt: TGTGCCAGCAGTTACGTCATCACAGATACGCAGTATTTT
j_gene: TRBJ2-3
v_gene: TRBV6-5
abundance: -
d_gene: -
len: 13

CDR3aa: CASSQDSGGGVDEQFF
CDR3nt: TGTGCCAGCAGCCAAGATAGTGGCGGGGGGGTTGATGAGCAGTTCTTC
j_gene: TRBJ2-1
v_gene: TRBV4-2
abundance: few
d_gene: TRBD2
len: 16

CDR3aa: CASSPYFGQGANTGELFF
CDR3nt: TGTGCCAGCAGCCCGTACTTCGGACAGGGGGCGAACACCGGGGAGCTGTTTTTT
j_gene: TRBJ2-2
v_gene: TRBV9
abundance: few
d_gene: TRBD1
len: 18

CDR3aa: CASSQVGDNTEAFF
CDR3nt: TGCGCCAGCAGCCAAGTCGGGGATAACACTGAAGCTTTCTTT
j_gene: TRBJ1-1
v_gene: TRBV4-1
abundance: -
d_gene: -
len: 14

CDR3aa: CASSRDKAYEQYF
CDR3nt: TGTGCCAGCTCACGAGACAAAGCCTACGAGCAGTACTTC
j_gene: TRBJ2-7
v_gene: TRBV18
abundance: -
d_gene: -
len: 13

CDR3aa: CASSEEGTRYNEQFF
CDR3nt: TGTGCCAGCAGCGAGGAGGGAACCCGATACAATGAGCAGTTCTTC
j_gene: TRBJ2-1
v_gene: TRBV7-9
abundance: -
d_gene: -
len: 15

CDR3aa: CASSNPESSGVSSYEQYF
CDR3nt: TGTGCCAGCAGCAACCCAGAGTCTAGCGGGGTATCCTCCTACGAGCAGTACTTC
j_gene: TRBJ2-7
v_gene: TRBV21-1
abundance: few
d_gene: -
len: 18

CDR3aa: CASSPSPTLDRGNTEAFF
CDR3nt: TGTGCCAGCAGCCCCAGTCCGACACTAGACAGGGGGAACACTGAAGCTTTCTTT
j_gene: TRBJ1-1
v_gene: TRBV21-1
abundance: -
d_gene: -
len: 18

CDR3aa: CASSARTGGEAFF
CDR3nt: TGTGCCAGCAGCGCCAGGACAGGGGGAGAAGCTTTCTTT
j_gene: TRBJ1-1
v_gene: TRBV7-9
abundance: -
d_gene: TRBD1
len: 13

CDR3aa: CASSYREGAYEQYF
CDR3nt: TGTGCCAGCAGTTATCGGGAGGGGGCTTACGAGCAGTACTTC
j_gene: TRBJ2-7
v_gene: TRBV6-5
abundance: -
d_gene: -
len: 14

CDR3aa: CASSNGQGRYIYQPQHF
CDR3nt: TGTGCCAGTAGTAACGGGCAGGGGAGATACATTTATCAGCCCCAGCATTTT
j_gene: TRBJ1-5
v_gene: TRBV19
abundance: few
d_gene: -
len: 17

CDR3aa: CASSLAKGGLAGGETQYF
CDR3nt: TGTGCCAGCAGCTTAGCGAAGGGAGGACTAGCGGGGGGAGAGACCCAGTACTTC
j_gene: TRBJ2-5
v_gene: TRBV7-8
abundance: once
d_gene: TRBD2
len: 18